This T cell receptor (beta chain) was identified in a study of OX40 agonist ivuxolimab in advanced cancers. Study-level information: Among those enrolled, mean age was about 58 years (range roughly 20 to 85) and less than 90% were male. General observations from the study: Dose levels from 0.1 to 3.0 mg/kg saw CD4+ and CD8+ blood T cells expand clonally by week 6. Antigens targeted by the expanded peripheral T cells were not determined.

This clone was recorded once. Its specificity is unknown. In germline, CDR1 is GTSNPN, CDR2 SVGIG (reference sequence). The CDR3 covers 14 residues. Between the trimmed V and J ends, which lost 0 bases and 5 bases, there was a span of 12 bases. The repertoire was sequenced with immunoSEQ multiplex PCR; TCRdb's copy has only in-frame clones and lacks some. The sample includes some 74,000 clones, 70% to 85% seen only once; the top ten take over 3%. Autoimmune disease history or systemic immunosuppression meant exclusion. The input for sequencing was CD4+ or CD8+ T cells sorted from blood, taken in a trial of the OX40 agonist ivuxolimab. The receptor comes from an adult with an advanced solid tumor such as melanoma, head and neck, liver or kidney cancer. V usage is TRBV30 and J usage is TRBJ2-3, with D possibly being TRBD1 or TRBD2 (5 bases each). CDR3 region: CAWSVIVGRDTQYF. Here the CDR3 DNA reads TGTGCCTGGAGTGTAATTGTGGGACGAGATACGCAGTATTTT.